These T cell receptor beta chains were read from a single sample in a study of siplizumab effects on memory and regulatory T cells. This table comes from immunoSEQ multiplex PCR, and its TCRdb copy is limited to in-frame clones, with some not included. Of 65,000 to 70,000 clones listed, approximately 88% are singletons. Sequencing used Tregs sorted from blood. Every receptor here comes from a human donor in good health. Each CDR3 is given with its conserved first and last residue. Each record gives: CDR3 DNA, CDR3 protein, D gene, V gene, J gene, clone size. A D gene is named only where the DNA matches it firmly. Clone sizes are given selectively: once, few, many, or a class where the clone is expanded.

CDR3 DNA: TGTGCCAGCAGTGGCCGGGACCCCTGGAGCTATGGCTACACCTTC; CDR3 protein: CASSGRDPWSYGYTF; D gene: -; V gene: TRBV28; J gene: TRBJ1-2; clone size: -
CDR3 DNA: TGTGCCAGCAGTTCCGGGACCCGCCCCCACCGGGACGAGCAGTACTTC; CDR3 protein: CASSSGTRPHRDEQYF; D gene: -; V gene: TRBV27; J gene: TRBJ2-7; clone size: -
CDR3 DNA: TGCGCCAGCAGCTTGGAGCCAGCCCCCATTTACGAGCAGTACTTC; CDR3 protein: CASSLEPAPIYEQYF; D gene: -; V gene: TRBV5-1; J gene: TRBJ2-7; clone size: -
CDR3 DNA: TGTGCCAGCAGCTTAACGGGAAACGGGGAGCTGTTTTTT; CDR3 protein: CASSLTGNGELFF; D gene: -; V gene: TRBV7-3; J gene: TRBJ2-2; clone size: -
CDR3 DNA: TGTGCCAGTAGTATCAGCCTCTCTGGGGCCAACGTCCTGACTTTC; CDR3 protein: CASSISLSGANVLTF; D gene: -; V gene: TRBV19; J gene: TRBJ2-6; clone size: -
CDR3 DNA: TGTGCCAGCAGCTCCGGGGGGAGTTCTAATGAAAAACTGTTTTTT; CDR3 protein: CASSSGGSSNEKLFF; D gene: -; V gene: TRBV6-5; J gene: TRBJ1-4; clone size: -
CDR3 DNA: TGTGCCAGCAGTTTAATGCCCTACAATGAGCAGTTCTTC; CDR3 protein: CASSLMPYNEQFF; D gene: -; V gene: TRBV27; J gene: TRBJ2-1; clone size: -
CDR3 DNA: TGTGCCAGCAGTGAAACCTGGACAGGGTGGTCGAATCAGCCCCAGCATTTT; CDR3 protein: CASSETWTGWSNQPQHF; D gene: TRBD1; V gene: TRBV6-1; J gene: TRBJ1-5; clone size: -
CDR3 DNA: TGTGCCAGCCCCTCTCCGGGCACAGATACGCAGTATTTT; CDR3 protein: CASPSPGTDTQYF; D gene: -; V gene: TRBV6-1; J gene: TRBJ2-3; clone size: -
CDR3 DNA: TGTGCCACCAGGGCCGGGACAGGGACCTATGGCTACACCTTC; CDR3 protein: CATRAGTGTYGYTF; D gene: TRBD1; V gene: TRBV15; J gene: TRBJ1-2; clone size: -
CDR3 DNA: TGCGCCAGCAGCTTGGAGGGGTTTGGTGGAAACACCATATATTTT; CDR3 protein: CASSLEGFGGNTIYF; D gene: -; V gene: TRBV5-1; J gene: TRBJ1-3; clone size: -
CDR3 DNA: TGCAGTGCCGGTCACACCGGGGAGCTGTTTTTT; CDR3 protein: CSAGHTGELFF; D gene: -; V gene: TRBV20-1; J gene: TRBJ2-2; clone size: -
CDR3 DNA: TGTGCCAGCACCTGGGGGGGCCGGTGGACTGAAGCTTTCTTT; CDR3 protein: CASTWGGRWTEAFF; D gene: -; V gene: TRBV6-5; J gene: TRBJ1-1; clone size: -
CDR3 DNA: TGTGCCAGTACCGCTCTAGCGGGAAGAGTAAATGAGCAGTTCTTC; CDR3 protein: CASTALAGRVNEQFF; D gene: TRBD2; V gene: TRBV19; J gene: TRBJ2-1; clone size: once
CDR3 DNA: TGCGCCCTCCTGGGAGGGACTAATGAAAAACTGTTTTTT; CDR3 protein: CALLGGTNEKLFF; D gene: -; V gene: TRBV5-1; J gene: TRBJ1-4; clone size: -
CDR3 DNA: TGTGCCAGCAACTCGGACAGGCGGAGCTCTGGGGCCAACGTCCTGACTTTC; CDR3 protein: CASNSDRRSSGANVLTF; D gene: TRBD1; V gene: TRBV7-9; J gene: TRBJ2-6; clone size: -
CDR3 DNA: TGTGCCAGCAGTCCCTCGGGACAGGGGTCCAATCAGCCCCAGCATTTT; CDR3 protein: CASSPSGQGSNQPQHF; D gene: TRBD1; V gene: TRBV27; J gene: TRBJ1-5; clone size: once
CDR3 DNA: TGTGCCAGCAGCCAAGTGTGGGCTAGTAGCACAGATACGCAGTATTTT; CDR3 protein: CASSQVWASSTDTQYF; D gene: -; V gene: TRBV14; J gene: TRBJ2-3; clone size: -
CDR3 DNA: TGTGCCAGCAGGTGGGCGACAGATACGCAGTATTTT; CDR3 protein: CASRWATDTQYF; D gene: -; V gene: TRBV6-1; J gene: TRBJ2-3; clone size: -
CDR3 DNA: TGTGCCAGCAGCCCCGGGGGGAGGGGGCGAGGCCCAGGAGAAAAACTGTTTTTT; CDR3 protein: CASSPGGRGRGPGEKLFF; D gene: TRBD1; V gene: TRBV9; J gene: TRBJ1-4; clone size: -
CDR3 DNA: TGCGCCAGCAGCCAAGATACTGGGGGCTGGAGCTACGAGCAGTACTTC; CDR3 protein: CASSQDTGGWSYEQYF; D gene: -; V gene: TRBV4-1; J gene: TRBJ2-7; clone size: -
CDR3 DNA: TGCGCCAGCAGCTTGCCGAGGGTAGGGGACACTGAAGCTTTCTTT; CDR3 protein: CASSLPRVGDTEAFF; D gene: -; V gene: TRBV5-1; J gene: TRBJ1-1; clone size: -
CDR3 DNA: TGTGCCAGCAGCCTCATGGGCGGGAGGGGCACAGATACGCAGTATTTT; CDR3 protein: CASSLMGGRGTDTQYF; D gene: TRBD2; V gene: TRBV5-5; J gene: TRBJ2-3; clone size: -
CDR3 DNA: TGTGCCAGCGGACCGCCCTACGAGCAGTACTTC; CDR3 protein: CASGPPYEQYF; D gene: -; V gene: TRBV2; J gene: TRBJ2-7; clone size: once
CDR3 DNA: TGTGCCAGCAGCTTAGCCTCAGGGGTTGGCTACACCTTC; CDR3 protein: CASSLASGVGYTF; D gene: -; V gene: TRBV7-2; J gene: TRBJ1-2; clone size: -
CDR3 DNA: TGTGCCAGCAGTGGGGGGGGCATTTTTGGGCTTGCTTTCTTT; CDR3 protein: CASSGGGIFGLAFF; D gene: -; V gene: TRBV2; J gene: TRBJ1-1; clone size: -
CDR3 DNA: TGTGCCAGCAGCCGCAGGGGGGTCACGCAGTATTTT; CDR3 protein: CASSRRGVTQYF; D gene: -; V gene: TRBV6-5; J gene: TRBJ2-3; clone size: -
CDR3 DNA: TGCGCCAGCAGTCAAGACCTACAGGGGCCGGGGGAGCTGTTTTTT; CDR3 protein: CASSQDLQGPGELFF; D gene: TRBD1; V gene: TRBV4-3; J gene: TRBJ2-2; clone size: -
CDR3 DNA: TGTGCCAGCAAGGGGAGACAGAGCAATCAGCCCCAGCATTTT; CDR3 protein: CASKGRQSNQPQHF; D gene: -; V gene: TRBV6-6; J gene: TRBJ1-5; clone size: -
CDR3 DNA: TGTGCCAGCAGCGTACTAGGGACGGGCGAGCAGTACTTC; CDR3 protein: CASSVLGTGEQYF; D gene: -; V gene: TRBV9; J gene: TRBJ2-7; clone size: -